A single TCR beta chain is shown here with its context. These data originate in a study of blood T cell repertoires in COVID-19. For the study at large: Italy, Spain and the United States were the sources of the convalescent and acute COVID-19 samples.

Across about two dozen US areas, participants ranged in age from roughly 18 to 95 years. Clinical histories supplied by participants themselves formed the basis of cohort assignment. In the original analysis: Estimation of nucleated cell counts relied on the amplification of reference gene primers. Sequencing was performed with immunoSEQ multiplex PCR; in TCRdb, only in-frame clones are kept and a portion is missing. The V and J calls and the clone size are those of that table, but D and trimming were determined from the DNA. The data hold approximately 300,000 clones, with 90% to 95% observed a single time. Germline V gene data show CDR1 as SGHKS and CDR2 as YYEKEE (reference sequence). The CDR3 totals 15 residues. The V and J ends lost 0 bases and 5 bases respectively, with 14 bases between them.

The specimen was PBMCs or T cells enriched from blood (not recorded which). This TCR was sampled from a woman aged 25 to 39 who had been exposed to COVID-19. J is TRBJ1-1 and V is TRBV5-5; D perhaps matches TRBD1 (5 bases). CDR3 loop: CASSLEVGRGTEAFF. CDR3 nucleotide sequence: TGTGCCAGCAGCTTGGAAGTGGGGCGGGGGACTGAAGCTTTCTTT.